This entry features one T cell receptor (beta chain) sequence. This entry comes from a study of blood T cell repertoires in COVID-19. Patients from Seattle were sampled longitudinally, starting during active infection. Profiled with immunoSEQ multiplex PCR; TCRdb holds only in-frame clones, not every one. The sample has 330,000 or so clones; approximately 88% are singletons. This CDR3 spans 13 amino acids. Germline V gene lookup returns CDR1 SGHKS and CDR2 YYEKEE (reference sequence). V dropped 2 bases and J dropped 4 bases, with 6 bases sitting between them. The J gene is TRBJ2-2, the V gene TRBV5-5, with D hard to call. The source material was peripheral blood. This TCR derives from a man younger than 40 with COVID-19, enrolled during active disease. CDR3 in amino acids: CASSLTSTGELFF. In nucleotides, the CDR3 is TGTGCCAGCAGCTTAACTTCCACCGGGGAGCTGTTTTTT.